The 16 T cell receptor beta chains listed next were all sequenced from one sample in a study of shared clonotypes between healthy human individuals. TCRdb's copy holds only in-frame clones and misses some; the assay was immunoSEQ multiplex PCR. The sample lists about 480,000 clones; roughly 85% were seen once. Sequenced sample: PBMCs. Source of these receptors: a woman in her thirties or forties in good health. Some clones in this sample may be carry-over from other donors' samples.

The V gene is TRBV7-8, the J gene TRBJ2-7; D may match TRBD1 or TRBD2 (5 bases each). Trimming took 4 bases from V and 2 from J, leaving 15 bases between them. The CDR3 has 15 amino acids. Germline V CDR1 and CDR2: SGHVS, FQNEAQ. Written as DNA, the CDR3 is TGTGCCAGCAGCTCAGAGTTCGGGACGGCCTACGAGCAGTACTTC. Its translation: CASSSEFGTAYEQYF. The variable domain in full, completed from reference TRBV7-8 and TRBJ2-7, reads GAGVSQSPRYKVAKRGQDVALRCDPISGHVSLFWYQQALGQGPEFLTYFQNEAQLDKSGLPSDRFFAERPEGSVSTLKIQRTQQEDSAVYLCASSSEFGTAYEQYFGPGTRLTVT.

In nucleotides, the CDR3 is TGTGCCAGCAGGCGCCGGGAAGACTACGAGCAGTACTTC. Amino acids: CASRRREDYEQYF. The V call is TRBV5-4, the J call TRBJ2-7; possible D gene TRBD2, 5 bases. Trimming pared 5 bases from V and 3 bases from J, leaving 12 bases between. Per germline, CDR1 SGHNT and CDR2 YYREEE (reference sequence). The CDR3 runs 13 residues. Together with reference TRBV5-4 and TRBJ2-7, the CDR3 gives the full variable domain: ETGVTQSPTHLIKTRGQQVTLRCSSQSGHNTVSWYQQALGQGPQFIFQYYREEENGRGNFPPRFSGLQFPNYSSELNVNALELDDSALYLCASRRREDYEQYFGPGTRLTVT.

The V gene is TRBV7-9, the J gene TRBJ2-7; either TRBD1 or TRBD2 may supply D (6 bases each). The CDR3 length is 16 residues. Germline loops: CDR1 SEHNR, CDR2 FQNEAQ (reference sequence). V lost 5 bases and J lost 0, with 17 bases in between. The CDR3 is CASSTTRGRSSYEQYF. In DNA form, the CDR3 reads TGTGCCAGCAGCACCACCCGGGGGCGGAGCTCCTACGAGCAGTACTTC.

In the case of this clone: A much larger clone sits a single nucleotide away, making a read error possible. In DNA form, the CDR3 reads TGTGCCAGCAGTTTAGGAGGGGCCGGCAATCAGCCCCAGCATTTT. It specifies CASSLGGAGNQPQHF. The chain links TRBV27 to TRBJ1-5, with D maybe TRBD1 (5 bases). Germline-derived CDR1 and CDR2 are MNHEY and SMNVEV (reference sequence). The CDR3 has 15 residues. V gave up 2 bases and J gave up 2 bases, with 10 bases separating them.

On this clone: A much bigger clone sits one base away, suggesting this may be a read error. The rearrangement joins TRBV4-2 to TRBJ2-3, with 13 bases aligning to TRBD2. V shed 4 bases, J shed 2 bases, and the junction held 6 bases outside the gene matches. The CDR3 totals 17 residues. Germline V lookup: CDR1 LGHNA, CDR2 YNFKEQ. CDR3 residues: CASSRLTSGRATDTQYF. CDR3 coding DNA: TGTGCCAGCAGCCGGCTAACTAGCGGGAGGGCCACAGATACGCAGTATTTT.

In its sample, this clone was seen once. The rearrangement joins TRBV2 to TRBJ1-4; D is ambiguous. The CDR3 is 10 amino acids. Looked up from germline, CDR1 is SNHLY and CDR2 is FYNNEI. V was trimmed by 9 bases and J by 10 bases, leaving 9 bases between them. CDR3 coding DNA: TGTGCCAGTCAGTTGTCAAAACTGTTTTTT. Residues: CASQLSKLFF.

The genes are TRBV29-1 and TRBJ2-1; 11 positions agree with TRBD2. V lost 0 bases, J lost 6 bases, and 1 base stayed unmatched. The CDR3 consists of 14 residues. Germline V gives CDR1 SQVTM, CDR2 ANQGSEA. The CDR3 bases are TGCAGCGTTGAAGATGGACTAGCGGGCAATGAGCAGTTCTTC. It is translated as CSVEDGLAGNEQFF.

The chain is built from TRBV7-3 and TRBJ2-3; perhaps D is TRBD1 or TRBD2 (6 bases each). Germline CDR1 and CDR2: SGHTA and FQGTGA. Trimming cost V 2 bases and J 5 bases, with 11 bases left between them. The CDR3 totals 14 residues. CDR3 sequence: CASSLGGGGDTQYF. The CDR3 coding sequence is TGTGCCAGCAGCTTAGGCGGAGGGGGAGATACGCAGTATTTT.

This clone was seen just once. The chain links TRBV10-3 to TRBJ2-2; D not certain. CDR1 is ENHRY and CDR2 is SYGVKD in the germline V gene. The V end was cut by 8 bases, the J end by 6 bases, with 16 bases between. The CDR3 runs to 14 residues. The CDR3 loop reads CAISLGGNAGELFF. The CDR3 DNA sequence: TGTGCCATCTCCCTTGGCGGTAACGCCGGGGAGCTGTTTTTT.

The chain employs TRBV7-6 and TRBJ2-5; either TRBD1 or TRBD2 may fit D (6 bases each). The length of the CDR3 is 15 residues. V lost 5 bases, J lost 5 bases, and 18 bases lay in between. The germline gives CDR1 SGHVS, CDR2 FNYEAQ. The CDR3 DNA is TGTGCCAGCAGCCAAGGCCCAGGGGCGGGGGAGACCCAGTACTTC. This translates into CASSQGPGAGETQYF.

The chain joins TRBV5-1 to TRBJ2-3; D ambiguous. Germline V gene data show CDR1 as SGHRS and CDR2 as YFSETQ. V dropped 0 bases and J dropped 3 bases, with 11 bases sitting between them. The CDR3 covers 15 residues. The CDR3 is CASSLAVAVTDTQYF. In DNA form, the CDR3 reads TGCGCCAGCAGCTTGGCCGTGGCAGTTACAGATACGCAGTATTTT.

This chain uses TRBV27 with TRBJ2-1; TRBD1 matches at 8 bases. CDR1 and CDR2 (germline): MNHEY, SMNVEV (reference sequence). The CDR3 contains 15 residues. The ends lost 0 bases at V and 8 bases at J; junction bases unmatched: 6. CDR3 sequence (DNA): TGTGCCAGCAGTTTATCCGACAGGGGTTTCCATGAGCAGTTCTTC. As protein: CASSLSDRGFHEQFF.

V and J are TRBV30 and TRBJ1-2; D is unresolved. The V end lost 0 bases, the J end lost 0 bases, and 11 bases lay between the germline ends. Germline CDR1 and CDR2: GTSNPN and SVGIG (reference sequence). This CDR3 is built from 15 residues. CDR3 nucleotide sequence: TGTGCCTGGAGTGTCCCCTACTTAGCTAACTATGGCTACACCTTC. Its protein is CAWSVPYLANYGYTF.

The table lists this clone with a few counts. V usage is TRBV21-1 and J usage is TRBJ2-4; TRBD2 is the table's D call and was not checked against the DNA. TRBV21-1 is a pseudogene segment. The CDR3 has 17 residues. CDR3 sequence (DNA): TGTGCCAGCAGCAAAGTAATGCGGGAGGTAGCCAAAAACATTCAGTACTTC. Amino acid sequence: CASSKVMREVAKNIQYF.

Comments on this clone: A much larger clone differs by one base, so this may be a read error. The chain links TRBV5-6 to TRBJ2-7, with D hard to call. Germline loops: CDR1 SGHDT, CDR2 YYEEEE. V was clipped by 4 bases and J by 2 bases, with 4 bases between them. The length of the CDR3 is 11 residues. The CDR3 DNA follows: TGTGCCAGCAGCCCCACCTACGAGCAGTACTTC. Protein: CASSPTYEQYF.

V is TRBV11-2 and J is TRBJ2-1; D not certain. This CDR3 has 15 residues. Looked up from germline, CDR1 is SGHAT and CDR2 is FQNNGV. V gave up 3 bases and J gave up 2 bases, with 11 bases separating them. This chain's CDR3 is CASSFEVLTYNEQFF. The CDR3 DNA reads as TGTGCCAGCAGCTTTGAGGTACTTACCTACAATGAGCAGTTCTTC.